The 29 T cell receptor beta chains in this list originate from one sample, sequenced in a study of cytomegalovirus exposure and HLA in healthy donors. Primers: 60 Vbeta forward and 13 Jbeta reverse. The data were produced by immunoSEQ multiplex PCR, yet TCRdb's version contains in-frame clones alone and is incomplete. Counted here are about 160,000 clones, around 85% occurring once; the ten biggest clones make up 0.8% to 1%. Sequencing input: PBMCs. All receptors derive from a woman aged 30 to 39 in good health and CMV-seronegative.

CDR3 nucleotides: TGTGCCAGCAGCTCCACTTCTTTACTGCGGAAAGACTACAATGAGCAGTTCTTC. Translation: CASSSTSLLRKDYNEQFF. V is TRBV11-1 and J is TRBJ2-1, with D uncertain. CDR3 length: 18 amino acids. Looked up from germline, CDR1 is SGHAT and CDR2 is FQDESV (reference sequence). The V end lost 4 bases, the J end lost 3 bases, and 22 bases lay between the germline ends.

In its sample, this clone was seen a few times. Other DNA sequences in the same sample also yield this CDR3. The CDR3 coding sequence is TGTGCCAGCAGCTCCGGGACAGCAGAGACCCAGTACTTC. Encoded protein: CASSSGTAETQYF. The chain recombines TRBV7-2 with TRBJ2-5; 7 nucleotides align to TRBD1. Germline V CDR1 and CDR2: SGHTA, FQGNSA. V lost 4 bases to trimming and J lost 4 bases; unmatched junction nucleotides: 3. The CDR3 has 13 residues.

Here the CDR3 reads CASSLVGGGGNTQYF. CDR3 in DNA: TGTGCCAGCAGCTTAGTAGGCGGGGGGGGAAATACGCAGTATTTT. This rearrangement joins TRBV7-2 to TRBJ2-3, with 9 bases identical to TRBD2. In germline, CDR1 is SGHTA, CDR2 FQGNSA. CDR3 size: 15 residues. The V gene end was trimmed by 1 base and the J gene end by 7 bases; junction bases not matched to a gene: 6.

CDR3 DNA: TGCGCCAGCAACGGGTACATCTCAAGCGGGGGGGGCGAGGAGACCCAGTACTTC. It is translated as CASNGYISSGGGEETQYF. This chain uses TRBV5-1 with TRBJ2-5; 10 bases line up with TRBD2. Germline CDR1 is SGHRS and CDR2 is YFSETQ. The CDR3 loop spans 18 amino acids. The junction had 19 bases not matched to a gene; V was cut back by 6 bases and J by 5 bases.

The genes are TRBV18 and TRBJ2-7; 10 bases are a match to TRBD2. CDR3 size: 13 residues. V shed 4 bases, J shed 7 bases, and the junction held 4 bases outside the gene matches. Germline CDR1 reads KGHSH; CDR2 reads LQKENI. Here the CDR3 reads CASSLTSGTEQYF. The CDR3 coding sequence is TGTGCCAGCTCACTCACTAGCGGGACTGAGCAGTACTTC.

The gene calls are TRBV14 and TRBJ1-6, with TRBD1 matching 7 bases. The V gene end was trimmed by 5 bases and the J gene end by 10 bases; junction bases not matched to a gene: 5. CDR3 length equals 13 residues. The V gene's germline CDR1 is SGHDN and CDR2 FVKESK. CDR3 bases: TGTGCCAGCAGCGACAGGGTACGGTCACCCCTCCACTTT. It codes for CASSDRVRSPLHF.

The chain recombines TRBV25-1 with TRBJ2-7; D is possibly TRBD2 (6 bases). Per germline, CDR1 MGHDK and CDR2 SYGVNS. Trimming stripped 8 bases from V and 3 bases from J, with 17 bases between. CDR3 size: 14 residues. The CDR3 spells CASSPRRGYYEQYF. CDR3 nucleotide sequence: TGTGCCAGCTCCCCCCGGAGGGGATACTACGAGCAGTACTTC.

This clone showed up just a few times. This chain uses TRBV13 with TRBJ2-7, with a possible D match to TRBD2 (5 bases). Germline V gives CDR1 PRHDT, CDR2 FYEKMQ (reference sequence). This CDR3 is 13 amino acids long. Deletions cut 5 bases from V and 7 bases from J, with 15 bases between. The CDR3 loop reads CASSTPPPGEQYF. The CDR3 bases are TGTGCCAGCAGCACACCCCCTCCGGGGGAGCAGTACTTC. The full variable domain, with the rest looked up from reference TRBV13 and TRBJ2-7, is AAGVIQSPRHLIKEKRETATLKCYPIPRHDTVYWYQQGPGQDPQFLISFYEKMQSDKGSIPDRFSAQQFSDYHSELNMSSLELGDSALYFCASSTPPPGEQYFGPGTRLTVT.

This clone was detected only a few times. The chain joins TRBV6-5 to TRBJ1-4; no clear D. CDR3 length: 14 amino acids. Germline CDR1 reads MNHEY; CDR2 reads SVGAGI. V was clipped by 6 bases and J by 4 bases, with 12 bases between them. CDR3 nucleotides: TGTGCCAGCAGCTCAGACAAGCTTAATGAAAAACTGTTTTTT. This gives the protein CASSSDKLNEKLFF.

This rearrangement joins TRBV27 to TRBJ2-3; 8 nucleotides agree with TRBD2. CDR3 size: 18 residues. The V segment lost 5 bases and the J segment 0 bases; nucleotides outside the gene matches: 13. Germline V lookup: CDR1 MNHEY, CDR2 SMNVEV (reference sequence). CDR3 loop: CASSIGTRRPRSTDTQYF. The CDR3 nucleotides are TGTGCCAGCAGTATTGGGACTAGGCGCCCCCGGAGCACAGATACGCAGTATTTT.

The rearrangement joins TRBV29-1 to TRBJ2-3, with 8 nucleotides matching TRBD2. Looked up from germline, CDR1 is SQVTM and CDR2 is ANQGSEA. The trim removed 4 bases at V and 5 bases at J, leaving 11 bases unmatched. The CDR3 runs to 15 residues. CDR3: CSVVGREEKGDTQYF. The CDR3 DNA follows: TGCAGCGTTGTAGGGCGGGAGGAGAAGGGAGATACGCAGTATTTT.

The rearrangement uses TRBV4-1 and TRBJ1-3; D uncertain. V lost 6 bases to trimming and J lost 0 bases, with 12 bases between them. The CDR3 contains 15 residues. Looked up from germline, CDR1 is MGHRA and CDR2 is YSYEKL. The CDR3 sequence is CASRALPISGNTIYF. The CDR3, as DNA: TGCGCCAGCAGGGCTCTGCCCATCTCTGGAAACACCATATATTTT.

This chain links TRBV10-1 with TRBJ2-7, with D possibly matching TRBD2 (6 bases). V lost 3 bases to trimming and J lost 4 bases, with 16 bases between them. Germline V gives CDR1 WNHNN, CDR2 SYGVQD (reference sequence). CDR3 length equals 15 residues. The CDR3 DNA is TGCGCCAGCAGTGATGGAGGGAAGGGGATATACGAGCAGTACTTC. This codes for CASSDGGKGIYEQYF.

The CDR3 loop reads CAISEGPGEEEQYF. The CDR3 DNA sequence: TGTGCCATCAGTGAGGGTCCGGGGGAGGAGGAGCAGTACTTC. The V call is TRBV10-3, the J call TRBJ2-7; a weak D match, TRBD2 (6 bases). The ends were cut back, 2 bases at V and 7 bases at J, with 15 bases in the middle. The CDR3 totals 14 residues. Germline CDR1 is ENHRY and CDR2 is SYGVKD.

The V gene is TRBV6-1, the J gene TRBJ1-1, with D tentatively TRBD1 (6 bases). Germline assignment: CDR1 MNHNS and CDR2 SASEGT. CDR3 length equals 13 residues. V lost 11 bases to trimming and J lost 2 bases, with 15 bases between them. CDR3 DNA sequence: TGTGCCTCCGGCCGGGGGGCCAACACTGAAGCTTTCTTT. Its protein is CASGRGANTEAFF.

The rearrangement links TRBV19 to TRBJ1-5; a weak D match, TRBD1 (6 bases). Germline V gene sequence: CDR1 LNHDA, CDR2 SQIVND (reference sequence). Trimming stripped 5 bases from V and 3 bases from J, with 20 bases between. The CDR3 has 17 residues. The CDR3 loop reads CASSGRGGVGINQPQHF. Written as DNA, the CDR3 is TGTGCCAGTAGTGGTAGGGGGGGCGTAGGGATCAATCAGCCCCAGCATTTT.

The chain recombines TRBV30 with TRBJ1-5; possible D gene TRBD1, 5 bases. This CDR3 is built from 14 residues. Germline assignment: CDR1 GTSNPN and CDR2 SVGIG (reference sequence). The ends were cut back, 1 base at V and 7 bases at J, with 14 bases in the middle. The CDR3 region has the DNA TGTGCCTGGAGTGACCTGGGGCGCCTCCAGCCCCAGCATTTT. It specifies CAWSDLGRLQPQHF.

The rearrangement links TRBV6-1 to TRBJ1-2; D possibly corresponds to TRBD1 (5 bases). V lost 2 bases, J lost 8 bases, and 18 bases lay in between. The CDR3 extends over 15 amino acids. Germline-derived CDR1 and CDR2 are MNHNS and SASEGT. The CDR3 loop reads CASSESLGGGRGYTF. In DNA, the CDR3 is TGTGCCAGCAGTGAAAGTCTTGGGGGGGGTCGAGGCTACACCTTC.

J is TRBJ2-5 and V is TRBV5-4, with 9 bases matching TRBD1. CDR1 and CDR2 from the germline V gene are SGHNT and YYREEE (reference sequence). The CDR3 is 15 residues long. V shed 3 bases and J 2 bases; nucleotides not matched to a gene: 5. The CDR3 bases are TGTGCCAGCAGCTGGGGACAGGGAGCGCAAGAGACCCAGTACTTC. It yields the protein CASSWGQGAQETQYF.

For the CDR3, the DNA is TGTGCCTGGACCCGAGGCTTGCAGTACACTGAAGCTTTCTTT. It is translated as CAWTRGLQYTEAFF. The chain is built from TRBV30 and TRBJ1-1; D not certain. Trimming took off 4 bases at V and 3 bases at J, with 15 bases between the two ends. The CDR3 has 14 amino acids. Germline CDR1 is GTSNPN and CDR2 is SVGIG (reference sequence).

This sequence joins TRBV19 and TRBJ1-1, with 8 nucleotides matching TRBD1. J gave up 1 base and V 7 bases, and 5 bases lay outside the gene matches. The CDR3 extends over 14 amino acids. The germline CDR1 and CDR2 sequences are LNHDA and SQIVND (reference sequence). The CDR3 nucleotides are TGTGCCAGTACCCGGGGGACAGGGAACACTGAAGCTTTCTTT. Encoded protein: CASTRGTGNTEAFF.

This clone was counted once. The chain has TRBV9 and TRBJ2-1, with unresolved D. V dropped 0 bases and J dropped 6 bases, with 7 bases sitting between them. The length of the CDR3 is 13 residues. Germline-derived CDR1 and CDR2 are SGDLS and YYNGEE. CDR3 region: CASSVVASNEQFF. CDR3 DNA sequence: TGTGCCAGCAGCGTAGTAGCAAGCAATGAGCAGTTCTTC.

The chain combines TRBV7-2 with TRBJ1-2; maybe TRBD1 (5 bases). The CDR3 has 15 amino acids. Germline CDR1 SGHTA, CDR2 FQGNSA. Trimming left V 0 bases short and J 4 bases short, with 12 bases between. The CDR3 reads CASSLAPEGTYGYTF. In DNA, the CDR3 is TGTGCCAGCAGCTTAGCGCCGGAGGGGACCTATGGCTACACCTTC.

This rearrangement joins TRBV6-5 to TRBJ2-1, with D uncertain. This CDR3 spans 15 amino acids. Between the trimmed V and J ends, which lost 0 bases and 4 bases, there was a span of 10 bases. CDR1 is MNHEY, CDR2 SVGAGI, per germline. Written as DNA, the CDR3 is TGTGCCAGCAGTTACTCGAGTGCGGAGTACAATGAGCAGTTCTTC. Protein sequence: CASSYSSAEYNEQFF.

The chain joins TRBV11-2 to TRBJ2-1; 8 nucleotides line up with TRBD2. Germline V gives CDR1 SGHAT, CDR2 FQNNGV. This CDR3 has 18 residues. Trimming removed 3 bases from V and 8 bases from J; junction bases left unmatched: 18. CDR3 amino acids: CASSFWSFGRGGTDEQFF. In DNA, the CDR3 is TGTGCCAGCAGCTTTTGGTCGTTTGGACGGGGGGGCACAGATGAGCAGTTCTTC.

V gene TRBV7-3 combines with J gene TRBJ2-1; possible D gene TRBD2, 6 bases. Germline loops: CDR1 SGHTA, CDR2 FQGTGA. The CDR3 loop spans 15 amino acids. V gave up 0 bases and J gave up 6 bases, with 12 bases separating them. As DNA, the CDR3 is TGTGCCAGCAGCTTAACCTGGCGGGGAGGCAATGAGCAGTTCTTC. Translated, it gives CASSLTWRGGNEQFF.

The chain recombines TRBV18 with TRBJ2-1; tentatively, D is TRBD1 (5 bases). The V gene's germline CDR1 is KGHSH and CDR2 LQKENI. Between the trimmed V and J ends, which lost 8 bases and 4 bases, there was a span of 12 bases. The CDR3 sequence is 13 residues long. CDR3 sequence: CASTQYRYNEQFF. In nucleotides, the CDR3 is TGTGCCAGCACCCAATACAGGTACAATGAGCAGTTCTTC.

The rearrangement links TRBV5-4 to TRBJ2-1; TRBD2 aligns across 12 bases. Germline trimming cut 1 base from V and 8 bases from J; bases unmatched to any gene: 4. This CDR3 has 15 residues. Germline lookup yields CDR1 SGHNT and CDR2 YYREEE (reference sequence). CDR3 in DNA: TGTGCCAGCAGCTTGTCTAGCGGGGGGGACTATGAGCAGTTCTTC. It encodes CASSLSSGGDYEQFF.

The chain couples TRBV19 to TRBJ1-2; D perhaps matches TRBD1 (6 bases). The CDR3 covers 14 residues. The V end was cut by 4 bases, the J end by 1 base, with 10 bases between. The V gene's germline CDR1 is LNHDA and CDR2 SQIVND (reference sequence). Here the CDR3 DNA reads TGTGCCAGTAGTAAACAGGGCCTTAACTATGGCTACACCTTC. It encodes CASSKQGLNYGYTF.